This T cell receptor (beta chain) stems from a study of cytomegalovirus exposure and HLA in healthy donors. Using immunoSEQ multiplex PCR, the repertoire was profiled, and TCRdb retains in-frame clones only, with some absent. There are about 110,000 clones in the sample; roughly nine tenths occur only once, and about 1.8% lies in the top ten. Germline V CDR1 and CDR2: SGHTA, FQGNSA. The CDR3 covers 14 residues. The V end was cut by 1 base, the J end by 4 bases, with 9 bases between. Points from the study as a whole: Through in vitro validation, a few CMV-associated chains were shown to be specific for CMV antigens.

Details on this clone: What it recognizes is unknown.

The chain employs TRBV7-2 and TRBJ2-3, with D hard to call. The sequenced sample consisted of PBMCs. This receptor was taken from a young woman in good health and CMV-seropositive. CDR3 sequence (DNA): TGTGCCAGCAGCTTAGAAGTGGGCCCAGATACGCAGTATTTT. Translation gives CASSLEVGPDTQYF.